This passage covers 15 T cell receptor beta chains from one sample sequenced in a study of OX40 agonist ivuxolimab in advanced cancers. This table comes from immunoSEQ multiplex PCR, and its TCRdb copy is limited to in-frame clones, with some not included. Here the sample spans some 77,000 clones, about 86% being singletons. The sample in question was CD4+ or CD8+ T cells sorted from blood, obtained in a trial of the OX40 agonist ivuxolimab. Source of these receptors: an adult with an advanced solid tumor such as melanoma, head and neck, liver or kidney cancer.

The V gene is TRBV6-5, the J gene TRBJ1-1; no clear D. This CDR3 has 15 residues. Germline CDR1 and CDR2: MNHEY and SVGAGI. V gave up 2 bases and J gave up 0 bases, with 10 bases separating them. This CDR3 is CASSYERFMNTEAFF. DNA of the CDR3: TGTGCCAGCAGTTACGAGAGATTCATGAACACTGAAGCTTTCTTT.

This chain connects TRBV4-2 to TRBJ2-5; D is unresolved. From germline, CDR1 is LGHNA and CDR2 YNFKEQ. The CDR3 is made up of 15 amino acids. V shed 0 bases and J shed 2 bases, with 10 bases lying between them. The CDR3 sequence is CASSQDLGRQETQYF. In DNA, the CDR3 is TGTGCCAGCAGCCAAGATCTTGGCAGGCAAGAGACCCAGTACTTC.

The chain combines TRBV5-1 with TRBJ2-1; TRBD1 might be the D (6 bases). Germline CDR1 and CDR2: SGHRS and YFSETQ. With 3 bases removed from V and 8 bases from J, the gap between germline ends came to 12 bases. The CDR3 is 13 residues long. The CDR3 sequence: CASSSTGKDEQFF. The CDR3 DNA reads TGCGCCAGCAGCTCCACAGGGAAGGATGAGCAGTTCTTC.

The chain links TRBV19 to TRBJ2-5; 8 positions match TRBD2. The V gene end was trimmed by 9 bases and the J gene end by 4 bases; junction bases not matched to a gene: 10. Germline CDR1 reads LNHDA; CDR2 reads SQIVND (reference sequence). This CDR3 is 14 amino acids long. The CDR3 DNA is TGTGCCAGCCAGAGCGGGAGCTCGGGAGAGACCCAGTACTTC. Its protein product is CASQSGSSGETQYF.

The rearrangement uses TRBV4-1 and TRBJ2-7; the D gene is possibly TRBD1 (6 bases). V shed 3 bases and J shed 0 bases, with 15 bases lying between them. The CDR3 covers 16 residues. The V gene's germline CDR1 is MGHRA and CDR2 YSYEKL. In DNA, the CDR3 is TGCGCCAGCAGCCATCCGGACAGCATCAGCTCCTACGAGCAGTACTTC. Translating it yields CASSHPDSISSYEQYF.

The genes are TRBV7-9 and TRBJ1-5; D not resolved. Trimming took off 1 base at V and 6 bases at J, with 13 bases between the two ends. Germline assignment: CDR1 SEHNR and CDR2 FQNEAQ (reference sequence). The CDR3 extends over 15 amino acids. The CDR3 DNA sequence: TGTGCCAGCAGCTTAGGGCCCAATATTGGTCAGCCCCAGCATTTT. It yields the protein CASSLGPNIGQPQHF. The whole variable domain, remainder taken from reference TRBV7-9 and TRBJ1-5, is DTGVSQNPRHKITKRGQNVTFRCDPISEHNRLYWYRQTLGQGPEFLTYFQNEAQLEKSRLLSDRFSAERPKGSFSTLEIQRTEQGDSAMYLCASSLGPNIGQPQHFGDGTRLSIL.

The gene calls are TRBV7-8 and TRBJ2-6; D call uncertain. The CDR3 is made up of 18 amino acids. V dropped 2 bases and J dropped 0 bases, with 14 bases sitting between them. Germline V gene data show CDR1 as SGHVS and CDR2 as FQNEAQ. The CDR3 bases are TGTGCCAGCAGCTTAAAACGAGCGACAAGCTCTGGGGCCAACGTCCTGACTTTC. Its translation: CASSLKRATSSGANVLTF.

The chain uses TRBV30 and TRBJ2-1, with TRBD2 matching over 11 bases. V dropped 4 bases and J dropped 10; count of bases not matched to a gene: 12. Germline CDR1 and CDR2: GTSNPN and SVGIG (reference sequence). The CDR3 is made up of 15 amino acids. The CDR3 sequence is CAWTAGTSGPREQFF. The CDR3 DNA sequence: TGTGCCTGGACCGCCGGGACTAGCGGTCCCAGGGAGCAGTTCTTC. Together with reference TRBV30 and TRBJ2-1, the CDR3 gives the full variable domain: SQTIHQWPATLVQPVGSPLSLECTVEGTSNPNLYWYRQAAGRGLQLLFYSVGIGQISSEVPQNLSASRPQDRQFILSSKKLLLSDSGFYLCAWTAGTSGPREQFFGPGTRLTVL.

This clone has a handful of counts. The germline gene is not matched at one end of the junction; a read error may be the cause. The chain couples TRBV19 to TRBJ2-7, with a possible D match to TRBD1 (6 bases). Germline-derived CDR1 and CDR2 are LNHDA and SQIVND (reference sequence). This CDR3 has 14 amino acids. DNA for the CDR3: TGTGCCAGTAGTAGGGGGCCTGACCGATACGAGCAGTATTTC. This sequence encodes CASSRGPDRYEQYF.

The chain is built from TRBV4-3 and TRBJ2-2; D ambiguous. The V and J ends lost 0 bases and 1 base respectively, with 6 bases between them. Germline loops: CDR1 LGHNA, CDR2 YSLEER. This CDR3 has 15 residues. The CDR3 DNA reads TGCGCCAGCAGCCAAGAAGGCGAGAACACCGGGGAGCTGTTTTTT. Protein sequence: CASSQEGENTGELFF.

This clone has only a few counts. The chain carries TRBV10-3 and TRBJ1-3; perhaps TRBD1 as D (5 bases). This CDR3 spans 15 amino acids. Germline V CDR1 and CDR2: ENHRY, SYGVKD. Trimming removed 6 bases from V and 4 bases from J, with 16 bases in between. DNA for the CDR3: TGTGCCATCAGCGACCGGGACCGGGGAGGAAACACCATATATTTT. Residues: CAISDRDRGGNTIYF.

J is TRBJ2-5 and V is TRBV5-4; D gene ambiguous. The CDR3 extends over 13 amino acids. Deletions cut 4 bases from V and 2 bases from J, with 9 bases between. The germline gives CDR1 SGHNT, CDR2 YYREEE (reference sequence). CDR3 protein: CASSRLEQETQYF. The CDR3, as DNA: TGTGCCAGCAGCCGCCTGGAGCAAGAGACCCAGTACTTC.

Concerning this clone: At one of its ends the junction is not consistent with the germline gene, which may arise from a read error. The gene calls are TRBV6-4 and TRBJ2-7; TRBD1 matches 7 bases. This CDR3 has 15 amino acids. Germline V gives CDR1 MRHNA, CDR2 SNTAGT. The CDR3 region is CASSKLTGVFYEQCF. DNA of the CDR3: TGTGCCAGCAGCAAGCTTACAGGGGTTTTCTACGAGCAGTGCTTC.

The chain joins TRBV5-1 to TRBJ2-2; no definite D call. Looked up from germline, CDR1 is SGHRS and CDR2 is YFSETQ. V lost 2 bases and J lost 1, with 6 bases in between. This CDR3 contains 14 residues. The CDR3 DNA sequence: TGCGCCAGCAGCTTTTGGCAGAACACCGGGGAGCTGTTTTTT. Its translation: CASSFWQNTGELFF.

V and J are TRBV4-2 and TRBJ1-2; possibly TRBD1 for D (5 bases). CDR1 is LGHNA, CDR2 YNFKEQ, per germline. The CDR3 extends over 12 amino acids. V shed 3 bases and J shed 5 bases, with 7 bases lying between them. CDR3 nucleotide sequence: TGTGCCAGCAGCCAGGGGCTTTATGGCTACACCTTC. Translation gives CASSQGLYGYTF.